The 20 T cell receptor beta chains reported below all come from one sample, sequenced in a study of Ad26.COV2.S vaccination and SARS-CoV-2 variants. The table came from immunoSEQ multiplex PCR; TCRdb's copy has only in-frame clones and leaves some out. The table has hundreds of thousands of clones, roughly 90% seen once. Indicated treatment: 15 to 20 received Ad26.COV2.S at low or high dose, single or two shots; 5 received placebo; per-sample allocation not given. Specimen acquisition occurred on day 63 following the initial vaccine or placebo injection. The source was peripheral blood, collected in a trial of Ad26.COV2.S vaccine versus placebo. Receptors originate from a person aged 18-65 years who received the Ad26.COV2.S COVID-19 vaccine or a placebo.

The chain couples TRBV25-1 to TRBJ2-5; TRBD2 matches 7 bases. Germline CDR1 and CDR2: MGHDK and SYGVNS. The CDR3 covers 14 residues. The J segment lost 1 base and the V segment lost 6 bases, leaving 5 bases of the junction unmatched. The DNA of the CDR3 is TGTGCCAGCAGACTTGCGGGAGCCCAAGAGACCCAGTACTTC. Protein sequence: CASRLAGAQETQYF.

As DNA, the CDR3 is TGTGCCAGCAGCTTCAGAGGAGACGAGCAGTACTTC. Translation gives CASSFRGDEQYF. The chain has TRBV11-1 and TRBJ2-7; no clear D. Germline CDR1 and CDR2: SGHAT and FQDESV (reference sequence). This CDR3 region has 12 residues. V lost 3 bases, J lost 5 bases, and 8 bases lay in between.

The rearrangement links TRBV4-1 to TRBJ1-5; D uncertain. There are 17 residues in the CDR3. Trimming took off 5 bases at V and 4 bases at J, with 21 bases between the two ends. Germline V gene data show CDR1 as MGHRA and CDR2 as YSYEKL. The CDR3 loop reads CASSAGRALGGNQPQHF. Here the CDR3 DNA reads TGCGCCAGCAGCGCCGGCCGGGCCTTGGGAGGGAATCAGCCCCAGCATTTT.

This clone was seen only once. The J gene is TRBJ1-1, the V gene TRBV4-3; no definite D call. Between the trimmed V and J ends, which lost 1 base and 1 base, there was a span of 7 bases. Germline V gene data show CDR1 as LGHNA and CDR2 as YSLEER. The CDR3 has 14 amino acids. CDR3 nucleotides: TGCGCCAGCAGCCAAGTTTTGGGGAACACTGAAGCTTTCTTT. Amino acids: CASSQVLGNTEAFF.

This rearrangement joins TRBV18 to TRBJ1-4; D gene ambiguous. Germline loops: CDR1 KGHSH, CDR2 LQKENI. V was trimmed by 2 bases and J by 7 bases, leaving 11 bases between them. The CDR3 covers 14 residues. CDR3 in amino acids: CASSPSRAGEKLFF. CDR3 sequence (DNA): TGTGCCAGCTCACCATCGCGCGCAGGTGAAAAACTGTTTTTT.

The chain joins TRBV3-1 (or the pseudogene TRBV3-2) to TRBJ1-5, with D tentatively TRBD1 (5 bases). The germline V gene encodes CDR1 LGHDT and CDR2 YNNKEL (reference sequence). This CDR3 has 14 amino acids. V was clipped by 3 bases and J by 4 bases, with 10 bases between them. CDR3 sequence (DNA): TGTGCCAGCAGCCACGGGGGGGGTAATCAGCCCCAGCATTTT. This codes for CASSHGGGNQPQHF.

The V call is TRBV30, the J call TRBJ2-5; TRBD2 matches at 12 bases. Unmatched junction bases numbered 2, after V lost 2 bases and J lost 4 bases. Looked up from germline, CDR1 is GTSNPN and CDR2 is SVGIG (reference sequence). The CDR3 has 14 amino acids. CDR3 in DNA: TGTGCCTGGAGTCTAGCGGGGGGGCCAGAGACCCAGTACTTC. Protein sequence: CAWSLAGGPETQYF.

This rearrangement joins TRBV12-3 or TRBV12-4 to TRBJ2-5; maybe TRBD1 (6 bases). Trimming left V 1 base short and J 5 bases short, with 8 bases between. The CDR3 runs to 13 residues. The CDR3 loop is CASSLVGHETQYF. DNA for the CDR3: TGTGCCAGCAGTTTAGTGGGACACGAGACCCAGTACTTC.

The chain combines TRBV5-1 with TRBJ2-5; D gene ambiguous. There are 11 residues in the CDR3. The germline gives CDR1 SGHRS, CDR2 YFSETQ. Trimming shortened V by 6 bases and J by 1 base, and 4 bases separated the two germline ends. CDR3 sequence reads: CASTSQETQYF. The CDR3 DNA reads TGCGCCAGCACCTCCCAAGAGACCCAGTACTTC.

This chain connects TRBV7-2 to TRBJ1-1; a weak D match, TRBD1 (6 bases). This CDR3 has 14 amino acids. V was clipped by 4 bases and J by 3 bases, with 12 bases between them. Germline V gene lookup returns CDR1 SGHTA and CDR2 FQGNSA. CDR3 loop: CASSSRGRDTEAFF. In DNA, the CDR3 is TGTGCCAGCAGCTCCAGGGGACGGGACACTGAAGCTTTCTTT.

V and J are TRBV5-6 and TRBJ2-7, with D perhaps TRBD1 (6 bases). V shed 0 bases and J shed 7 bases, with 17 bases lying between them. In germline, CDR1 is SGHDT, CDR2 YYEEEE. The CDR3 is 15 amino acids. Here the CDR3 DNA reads TGTGCCAGCAGCTTGGTAGATCTCAGGGGATATGAGCAGTACTTC. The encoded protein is CASSLVDLRGYEQYF.

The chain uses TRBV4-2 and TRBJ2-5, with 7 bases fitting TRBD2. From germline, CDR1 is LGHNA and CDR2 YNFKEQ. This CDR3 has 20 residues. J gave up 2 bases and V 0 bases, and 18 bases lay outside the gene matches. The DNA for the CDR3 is TGTGCCAGCAGCCAAGATCCCTCTCGGAGGGGCAGGGAGGGGCAAGAGACCCAGTACTTC. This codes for CASSQDPSRRGREGQETQYF.

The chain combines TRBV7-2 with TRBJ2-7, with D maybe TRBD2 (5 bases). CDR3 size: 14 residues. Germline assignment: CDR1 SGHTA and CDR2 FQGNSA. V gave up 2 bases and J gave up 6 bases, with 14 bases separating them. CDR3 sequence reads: CASSLQSLRGEQYF. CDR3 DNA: TGTGCCAGCAGCTTACAATCTCTCCGGGGCGAGCAGTACTTC.

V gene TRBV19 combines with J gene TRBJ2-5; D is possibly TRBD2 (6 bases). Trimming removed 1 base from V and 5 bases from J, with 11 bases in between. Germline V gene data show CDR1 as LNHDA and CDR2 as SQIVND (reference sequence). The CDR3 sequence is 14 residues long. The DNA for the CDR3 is TGTGCCAGTAGTATAGGCGCGGGGTGGGAGACCCAGTACTTC. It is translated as CASSIGAGWETQYF.

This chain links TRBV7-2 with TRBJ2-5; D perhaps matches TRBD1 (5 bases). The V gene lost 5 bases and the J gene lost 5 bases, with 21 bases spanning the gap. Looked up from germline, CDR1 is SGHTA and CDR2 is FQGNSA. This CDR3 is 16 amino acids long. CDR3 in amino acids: CASSRTRAKPGETQYF. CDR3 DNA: TGTGCCAGCAGCCGGACACGGGCCAAACCAGGGGAGACCCAGTACTTC.

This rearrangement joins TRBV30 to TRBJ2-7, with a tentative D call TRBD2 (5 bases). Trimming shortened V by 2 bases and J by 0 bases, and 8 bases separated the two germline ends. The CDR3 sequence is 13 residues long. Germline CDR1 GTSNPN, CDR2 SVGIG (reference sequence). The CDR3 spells CAWSLGVSYEQYF. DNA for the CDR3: TGTGCCTGGAGTCTCGGGGTCTCCTACGAGCAGTACTTC. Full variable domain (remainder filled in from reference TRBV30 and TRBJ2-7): SQTIHQWPATLVQPVGSPLSLECTVEGTSNPNLYWYRQAAGRGLQLLFYSVGIGQISSEVPQNLSASRPQDRQFILSSKKLLLSDSGFYLCAWSLGVSYEQYFGPGTRLTVT.

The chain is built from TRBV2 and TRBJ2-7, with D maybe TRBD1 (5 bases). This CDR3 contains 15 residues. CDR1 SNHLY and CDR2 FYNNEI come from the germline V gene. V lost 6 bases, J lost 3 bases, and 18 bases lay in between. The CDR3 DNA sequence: TGTGCCAGCAGCCAGGGCAGGACCCTTAACTACGAGCAGTACTTC. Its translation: CASSQGRTLNYEQYF.

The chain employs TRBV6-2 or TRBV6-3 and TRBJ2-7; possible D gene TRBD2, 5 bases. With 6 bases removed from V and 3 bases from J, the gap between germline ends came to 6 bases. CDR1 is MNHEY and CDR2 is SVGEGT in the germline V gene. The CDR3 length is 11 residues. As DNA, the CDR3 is TGTGCCAGCAGCGAGGGCTACGAGCAGTACTTC. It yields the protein CASSEGYEQYF.

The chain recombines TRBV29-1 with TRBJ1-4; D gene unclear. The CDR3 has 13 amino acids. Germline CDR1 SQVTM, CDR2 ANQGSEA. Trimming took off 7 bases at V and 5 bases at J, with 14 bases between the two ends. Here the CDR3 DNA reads TGCAGCGCCGTGGCGGGGAACAATGAAAAACTGTTTTTT. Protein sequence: CSAVAGNNEKLFF.

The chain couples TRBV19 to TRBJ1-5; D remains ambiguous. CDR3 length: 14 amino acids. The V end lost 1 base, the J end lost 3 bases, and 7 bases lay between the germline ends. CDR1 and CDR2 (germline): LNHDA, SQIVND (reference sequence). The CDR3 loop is CASSIAPNNQPQHF. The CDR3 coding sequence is TGTGCCAGTAGTATAGCGCCGAACAATCAGCCCCAGCATTTT.